Each of the 20 T cell receptor beta chains below was sequenced from the same sample in a study of regulatory T cells in long-lasting Graves disease. As to time point: newly diagnosed GD, antithyroid drugs for less than 3 months. Isolated PBMC RNA provided the starting material for the TCR library. Construction of the TCR beta libraries employed iRepertoire HTBI primers in conjunction with Arm-PCR of CDR3 regions. MiXCR, applied by TCRdb to the multiplex PCR reads, yields one record per CDR3 protein. The data show about 420,000 distinct CDR3 sequences, about 16% seen once. These data are also associated with another study on T cells in Graves' hyperthyroidism and ophthalmopathy.

Sequencing was performed on peripheral blood mononuclear cells (PBMCs), taken at new diagnosis, from a patient treated with antithyroid drugs. The receptors were gathered from a woman aged 18-29 years with Graves disease.

In its sample, this clonotype was seen many times. The chain recombines TRBV6-1 with TRBJ1-1, with D maybe TRBD1 (5 bases). V lost 6 bases and J 6 bases, leaving 11 bases between the germline ends. Germline V gene sequence: CDR1 MNHNS, CDR2 SASEGT. CDR3 length: 12 residues. The CDR3 nucleotides are TGTGCCAGCAGACCGGCAGGGTCTGAAGCTTTCTTT. It codes for CASRPAGSEAFF.

The chain couples TRBV18 to TRBJ2-2; D remains ambiguous. The germline V gene encodes CDR1 KGHSH and CDR2 LQKENI. The length of the CDR3 is 17 residues. Trimming took 1 base from V and 6 from J, leaving 18 bases between them. The CDR3: CASSPLSGTNIAGELFF. CDR3 DNA sequence: TGTGCCAGCTCACCACTTTCGGGTACCAACATCGCCGGGGAGCTGTTTTTT.

This clonotype has ten or more counts. The J gene is TRBJ1-4, the V gene TRBV14; D remains ambiguous. CDR1 and CDR2 (germline): SGHDN, FVKESK. This CDR3 is 13 amino acids long. Trimming took 2 bases from V and 9 from J, leaving 10 bases between them. DNA for the CDR3: TGTGCCAGCAGCCAAACTTCGCGCCAAAAACTGTTTTTT. Translating gives CASSQTSRQKLFF.

This clonotype has ten or more counts. The chain links TRBV4-1 to TRBJ2-7, with D possibly TRBD2 on 6 matching bases. The CDR3 runs to 15 residues. Germline CDR1 reads MGHRA; CDR2 reads YSYEKL. The ends were cut back, 6 bases at V and 7 bases at J, with 22 bases in the middle. The CDR3 is CASRPDYGTPWEQYF. The CDR3 nucleotides are TGCGCCAGCAGGCCAGACTATGGGACTCCCTGGGAGCAGTACTTC.

Only a few counts were recorded for this clonotype. The CDR3 nucleotides read TGTGCCAGCAGCCCTCGACTAGCACCGGGCTACGAGCAGTACTTC. Its protein is CASSPRLAPGYEQYF. V is TRBV9 and J is TRBJ2-7, with 7 bases matching TRBD2. CDR1 SGDLS and CDR2 YYNGEE come from the germline V gene. This CDR3 spans 15 amino acids. J was trimmed by 3 bases and V by 4 bases; bases with no gene match: 10.

The chain links TRBV15 to TRBJ2-2; 7 bases match TRBD2. CDR1 is LNHNV and CDR2 is YYDKDF in the germline V gene (reference sequence). The length of the CDR3 is 14 residues. The junction had 5 bases not matched to a gene; V was cut back by 0 bases and J by 10 bases. CDR3 in amino acids: CATSRDRGTTELFF. The CDR3 bases are TGTGCCACCAGCAGAGATCGGGGGACTACGGAGCTGTTTTTT.

This clonotype was counted at least ten times. The chain recombines TRBV12-3 or TRBV12-4 with TRBJ2-5; D is unclear. V lost 3 bases, J lost 1 base, and 9 bases lay in between. CDR3 length: 14 residues. CDR3 bases: TGTGCCAGCAGTTTGAGCACGGTCCAAGAGACCCAGTACTTC. This sequence encodes CASSLSTVQETQYF.

This clonotype was found a few times. The chain employs TRBV28 and TRBJ2-2; the match to TRBD1 covers 8 bases. The length of the CDR3 is 13 residues. The germline V gene has CDR1 MDHEN and CDR2 SYDVKM. Trimming cost V 10 bases and J 1 base; bases outside gene matches: 2. The CDR3 DNA reads as TGTGCCACCGACAGGGGGAACACCGGGGAGCTGTTTTTT. Translated, it gives CATDRGNTGELFF.

For this clonotype: A read error may produce the germline difference seen at one junction end. This chain joins TRBV6-4 and TRBJ1-1, with D perhaps TRBD1 (5 bases). The germline gives CDR1 MRHNA, CDR2 SNTAGT. The CDR3 totals 12 residues. The CDR3 spells CASSYSGSEAFF. Written as DNA, the CDR3 is TGTGCCAGCAGTTACTCAGGGAGTGAAGCTTTCTTT.

Only a few counts were recorded for this clonotype. One end of the junction is discordant with germline, which a read error may explain. V is TRBV28 and J is TRBJ2-2, with D possibly matching TRBD2 (5 bases). The germline V gene has CDR1 MDHEN and CDR2 SYDVKM. This CDR3 region has 15 residues. CDR3 DNA sequence: TGTGCCAGCAGTCAATATGAACCTTGGACCGGGGAGCTGCTTTTT. Encoded protein: CASSQYEPWTGELLF.

The table lists this clonotype with many counts. The chain uses TRBV11-2 and TRBJ2-7; D unresolved. CDR1 and CDR2 (germline): SGHAT, FQNNGV. V shed 3 bases and J shed 2 bases, with 5 bases lying between them. This CDR3 is built from 12 residues. As DNA, the CDR3 is TGTGCCAGCAGCTTTTTAACCTACGAGCAGTACTTC. Protein sequence: CASSFLTYEQYF.

There are many counts of this clonotype. The chain employs TRBV18 and TRBJ2-5, with TRBD1 identical over 11 bases. Germline CDR1 reads KGHSH; CDR2 reads LQKENI. V lost 2 bases, J lost 5 bases, and 10 bases stayed unmatched. The CDR3 runs to 17 residues. As DNA, the CDR3 is TGTGCCAGCTCACCAATCCTCGGACAGGGGGCGGATGAGACCCAGTACTTC. This sequence encodes CASSPILGQGADETQYF.

This clonotype was found many times. The CDR3 region is CASSFRRSGNTIYF. The DNA of the CDR3 is TGTGCCAGCAGTTTCAGAAGGTCTGGAAACACCATATATTTT. The chain carries TRBV28 and TRBJ1-3; D call uncertain. V lost 3 bases and J 1 base, leaving 7 bases between the germline ends. The CDR3 is made up of 14 amino acids. From germline, CDR1 is MDHEN and CDR2 SYDVKM. Variable domain in full (rest from reference TRBV28 and TRBJ1-3): DVKVTQSSRYLVKRTGEKVFLECVQDMDHENMFWYRQDPGLGLRLIYFSYDVKMKEKGDIPEGYSVSREKKERFSLILESASTNQTSMYLCASSFRRSGNTIYFGEGSWLTVV.

This chain joins TRBV5-4 and TRBJ2-1, with 8 bases fitting TRBD2. CDR1 is SGHNT and CDR2 is YYREEE in the germline V gene (reference sequence). The CDR3 extends over 14 amino acids. V shed 3 bases, J shed 7 bases, and the junction held 6 bases outside the gene matches. Here the CDR3 DNA reads TGTGCCAGCAGCTGGGCGGGGGGAGTGAATGAGCAGTTCTTC. This gives the protein CASSWAGGVNEQFF.

This clonotype was seen ten or more times. The J gene is TRBJ2-1, the V gene TRBV28; the D is unclear. Germline V gene sequence: CDR1 MDHEN, CDR2 SYDVKM. The CDR3 length is 12 residues. V was cut by 8 bases and J by 1 base, with 6 bases left in between. The CDR3 coding sequence is TGTGCCAGCCTCCAATCCTACAATGAGCAGTTCTTC. Protein: CASLQSYNEQFF.

There are many counts of this clonotype. J is TRBJ2-2 and V is TRBV30; weak D call: TRBD2 (5 bases). Germline lookup yields CDR1 GTSNPN and CDR2 SVGIG (reference sequence). V shed 2 bases and J shed 2 bases, with 9 bases lying between them. This CDR3 has 14 residues. Here the CDR3 reads CAWSRTDNTGELFF. CDR3 nucleotides: TGTGCCTGGAGTCGGACTGACAACACCGGGGAGCTGTTTTTT.

This clonotype was detected ten times or more. V usage is TRBV7-3 and J usage is TRBJ2-5; D possibly corresponds to TRBD1 (5 bases). The germline V gene encodes CDR1 SGHTA and CDR2 FQGTGA. The CDR3 is 13 amino acids. Deletions cut 3 bases from V and 5 bases from J, with 10 bases between. The CDR3 protein is CASSLGRDETQYF. In nucleotides, the CDR3 is TGTGCCAGCAGCTTGGGCAGGGATGAGACCCAGTACTTC. The full variable domain, completed using reference TRBV7-3 and TRBJ2-5, is GAGVSQTPSNKVTEKGKYVELRCDPISGHTALYWYRQSLGQGPEFLIYFQGTGAADDSGLPNDRFFAVRPEGSVSTLKIQRTERGDSAVYLCASSLGRDETQYFGPGTRLLVL.

This clonotype has at least ten counts. V is TRBV5-1 and J is TRBJ2-1, with TRBD1 matching over 9 bases. J lost 8 bases, V lost 0 bases, and 6 bases had no gene match. The CDR3 has 15 amino acids. Per germline, CDR1 SGHRS and CDR2 YFSETQ. The CDR3 DNA sequence: TGCGCCAGCAGCTTGGCGGGACAGGGTCCCCATGAGCAGTTCTTC. It translates to CASSLAGQGPHEQFF. The full variable domain, with the rest looked up from reference TRBV5-1 and TRBJ2-1, is KAGVTQTPRYLIKTRGQQVTLSCSPISGHRSVSWYQQTPGQGLQFLFEYFSETQRNKGNFPGRFSGRQFSNSRSEMNVSTLELGDSALYLCASSLAGQGPHEQFFGPGTRLTVL.

In this sample, this clonotype turned up many times. The CDR3 region has the DNA TGCAGTGCTAGAGATCTACGGACAGGGGGGATGGAGACCCAGTACTTC. This codes for CSARDLRTGGMETQYF. The genes are TRBV20-1 and TRBJ2-5; TRBD1 aligns across 10 bases. With V trimmed by 0 bases and J by 5 bases, 9 bases remained unmatched. The germline CDR1 and CDR2 sequences are DFQATT and SNEGSKA (reference sequence). The CDR3 has 16 residues.

With regard to this clonotype: A far more abundant clone sits one base away, making this likely a read error. V and J are TRBV5-1 and TRBJ2-7; 7 bases map to TRBD1. Unmatched junction bases numbered 7, after V lost 3 bases and J lost 7 bases. This CDR3 has 13 residues. Per the germline V gene, CDR1 is SGHRS and CDR2 is YFSETQ. CDR3 DNA sequence: TGCGCCAGCAGCTCCGACAGGGCTGTTGAGCAGTACTTC. Protein sequence: CASSSDRAVEQYF.